This is a list of T cell receptor beta chains from one sample in a study of T-cell reconstitution after alpha-beta-depleted transplantation in children. TCRdb called the PCR reads again in MiXCR, with one record for every CDR3 protein. The sample has about 480,000 distinct CDR3 sequences, roughly an eighth seen once. The sequences come from PBMCs from the stem cell graft donor, collected from the stem cell graft. The receptors here all came from a human donor who donated a stem cell graft to a child with combined immunodeficiency. Each CDR3 is given without its conserved first and last residue. D genes are given only for firm matches.

-	TRBV2	TRBJ2-5	ASKYQETQY
-	TRBV5-1	TRBJ2-5	ASTSPLEETQY
-	TRBV13	TRBJ2-7	ASSLKGSSYEQY
-	TRBV20-1	TRBJ1-1	SASSAEAF
-	TRBV5-5	TRBJ2-7	ASSLVEGLAYEQY
-	TRBV5-1	TRBJ1-1	ASRVTVNTEAF
TRBD2	TRBV19	TRBJ2-5	ASSPLLASGRNAQY
TRBD1	TRBV7-2	TRBJ2-7	ASSPPTGPTYEQY
-	TRBV9	TRBJ2-2	ASSPYPNTGELF
-	TRBV12-3/TRBV12-4	TRBJ1-5	ASSFGGPVGNQPQH
TRBD2	TRBV25-1	TRBJ2-5	ASSPIGTSGEETQY
TRBD2	TRBV12-3/TRBV12-4	TRBJ2-1	ASRDRSGSGSNEQF
TRBD1	TRBV18	TRBJ2-4	ASSSTDRGKNIQY
-	TRBV6-2/TRBV6-3	TRBJ2-1	ASSYGAYGTYNEQF